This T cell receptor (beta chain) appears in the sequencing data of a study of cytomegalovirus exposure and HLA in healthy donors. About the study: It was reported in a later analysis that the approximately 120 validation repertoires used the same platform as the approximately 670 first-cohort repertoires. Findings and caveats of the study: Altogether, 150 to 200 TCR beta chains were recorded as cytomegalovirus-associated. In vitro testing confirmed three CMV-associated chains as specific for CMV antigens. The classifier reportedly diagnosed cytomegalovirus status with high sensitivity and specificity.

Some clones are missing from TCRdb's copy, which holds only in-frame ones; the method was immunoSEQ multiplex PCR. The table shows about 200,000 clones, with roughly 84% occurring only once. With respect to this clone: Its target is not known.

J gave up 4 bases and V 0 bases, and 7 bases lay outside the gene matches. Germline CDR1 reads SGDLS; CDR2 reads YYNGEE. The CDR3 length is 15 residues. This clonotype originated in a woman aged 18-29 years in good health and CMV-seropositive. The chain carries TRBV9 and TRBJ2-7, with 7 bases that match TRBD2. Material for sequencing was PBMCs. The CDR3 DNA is TGTGCCAGCAGCGTAGGGGGAGGGCCGAATTACGAGCAGTACTTC. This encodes CASSVGGGPNYEQYF.